This T cell receptor (beta chain) was retrieved from a study of blood T cells in healthy people across ages. Alongside a J-beta primer mix, a sample-barcoded 5' primer served in a second PCR lasting 7 to 11 cycles. One entry per CDR3 protein results from TCRdb running MiXCR on the 5' RACE reads. Among 1.5 million to 2 million distinct CDR3 sequences listed, roughly 27% were seen once. Comments on this clonotype: Its antigen remains unidentified.

Whole-study findings and limits: Diversity of TCR beta per million T cells declined in a roughly linear way with age. The percentage of naive T cells correlated strongly with TCR beta diversity. Lack of knowledge of donor CMV status possibly confounded expanded clonotype changes.

Sequenced input: blood. The clonotype comes from a woman aged 25 to 45 in good health.

The CDR3 sequence is CATTGMGEELFF. As DNA, the CDR3 is TGTGCCACGACGGGGATGGGAGAAGAACTGTTTTTT. The J gene is TRBJ1-4, the V gene TRBV10-3, with D uncertain. The length of the CDR3 is 12 residues. V was trimmed by 10 bases and J by 12 bases, leaving 18 bases between them. From germline, CDR1 is ENHRY and CDR2 SYGVKD.